These 18 T cell receptor beta chains were sequenced from one sample in a study of cytomegalovirus exposure and HLA in healthy donors (dated by TCRdb to the late 2010s). Libraries were prepared through the immunoSEQ multiplex PCR assay. The multiplex PCR relied on a mix of 60 forward primers for TCR Vbeta segments and 13 reverse primers for TCR Jbeta segments. In its TCRdb copy, this immuneACCESS table keeps in-frame sequences only and misses some clones. Where compared with another copy, unresolved V genes explain less than half of these, and the others have no known cause. Within this sample are some 150,000 clones, with 75% to 80% of them counted one time only. The ten largest make up roughly 0.7% of the sample. The sequenced sample consisted of PBMCs. The receptors come from a male donor in good health and CMV-seronegative.

This chain connects TRBV10-3 to TRBJ1-2; 8 nucleotides align to TRBD1. This CDR3 comprises 14 residues. V shed 7 bases, J shed 1 base, and the junction held 5 bases outside the gene matches. Germline CDR1 is ENHRY and CDR2 is SYGVKD. The CDR3 DNA is TGTGCCATCAATGGACAGGGACTTAACTATGGCTACACCTTC. This encodes CAINGQGLNYGYTF.

The V gene is TRBV27, the J gene TRBJ1-1; D is uncertain. Trimming pared 5 bases from V and 2 bases from J, leaving 9 bases between. The CDR3 covers 13 residues. Germline assignment: CDR1 MNHEY and CDR2 SMNVEV (reference sequence). The CDR3 region has the DNA TGTGCCAGCAGTCCCGAGGTTAACACTGAAGCTTTCTTT. It yields the protein CASSPEVNTEAFF.

The chain links TRBV4-3 to TRBJ2-5; 8 bases match TRBD1. Trimming at V came to 1 base and at J to 5 bases, leaving 3 bases not matched to a gene. This CDR3 is built from 14 residues. CDR1 and CDR2 from the germline V gene are LGHNA and YSLEER. In DNA form, the CDR3 reads TGCGCCAGCAGCCAAGCCAGGGGGCGGGAGACCCAGTACTTC. Translated, it gives CASSQARGRETQYF.

The chain has TRBV18 and TRBJ2-7; 7 bases align to TRBD1. Germline CDR1 reads KGHSH; CDR2 reads LQKENI. This CDR3 comprises 15 residues. V shed 6 bases, J shed 2 bases, and the junction held 10 bases outside the gene matches. The CDR3 nucleotides are TGTGCCAGCTCTACCTACGGGGACAGTCCCTACGAGCAGTACTTC. This codes for CASSTYGDSPYEQYF.

The chain is built from TRBV5-4 and TRBJ2-3, with 8 nucleotides matching TRBD2. CDR3 length equals 14 residues. V dropped 4 bases and J dropped 1; count of bases not matched to a gene: 2. Germline CDR1 reads SGHNT; CDR2 reads YYREEE (reference sequence). As DNA, the CDR3 is TGTGCCAGCAGCCCGGGGGGGGGCACAGATACGCAGTATTTT. Translation gives CASSPGGGTDTQYF.

The rearrangement uses TRBV18 and TRBJ2-7, with D unresolved. V lost 3 bases and J 3 bases, leaving 12 bases between the germline ends. The CDR3 runs to 14 residues. In germline, CDR1 is KGHSH, CDR2 LQKENI. Here the CDR3 DNA reads TGTGCCAGCTCACCGCGGAGCGTGGGCTACGAGCAGTACTTC. It is translated as CASSPRSVGYEQYF.

The chain employs TRBV27 and TRBJ2-5; 11 bases fit TRBD2. This CDR3 has 17 residues. Per germline, CDR1 MNHEY and CDR2 SMNVEV (reference sequence). The V segment lost 4 bases and the J segment 5 bases; nucleotides outside the gene matches: 12. The CDR3 protein is CASSSWTSGRIRETQYF. The CDR3 nucleotides read TGTGCCAGCAGTTCCTGGACTAGCGGGCGAATCCGGGAGACCCAGTACTTC.

The chain joins TRBV30 to TRBJ2-5; tentatively, D is TRBD2 (6 bases). Trimming stripped 2 bases from V and 3 bases from J, with 10 bases between. Germline CDR1 reads GTSNPN; CDR2 reads SVGIG (reference sequence). The CDR3 runs to 13 residues. The CDR3 coding sequence is TGTGCCTGGAGTTCGGGGGTGGAAGAGACCCAGTACTTC. Its protein is CAWSSGVEETQYF.

This chain connects TRBV19 to TRBJ1-5; a possible D gene is TRBD1 (5 bases). The CDR3 length is 14 residues. V lost 5 bases to trimming and J lost 7 bases, with 15 bases between them. Looked up from germline, CDR1 is LNHDA and CDR2 is SQIVND (reference sequence). CDR3 loop: CASSGGGGQQPQHF. CDR3 in DNA: TGTGCCAGTAGTGGTGGGGGAGGGCAACAGCCCCAGCATTTT.

This clone appeared once. The chain is built from TRBV7-2 and TRBJ1-5; 9 nucleotides agree with TRBD1. This CDR3 comprises 15 residues. J was trimmed by 7 bases and V by 3 bases; bases with no gene match: 7. Germline CDR1 SGHTA, CDR2 FQGNSA. CDR3 DNA: TGTGCCAGCAGCTTTCCGGACAGGGGAGGCCAGCCCCAGCATTTT. The encoded protein is CASSFPDRGGQPQHF.

In this sample, this clone turned up a few times. The genes are TRBV30 and TRBJ2-7; possible D gene TRBD1, 5 bases. The germline gives CDR1 GTSNPN, CDR2 SVGIG (reference sequence). The V end was cut by 3 bases, the J end by 3 bases, with 12 bases between. The CDR3 contains 13 residues. The CDR3 sequence is CAWRQGLFYEQYF. The CDR3 bases are TGTGCCTGGAGGCAGGGATTGTTCTACGAGCAGTACTTC.

The chain joins TRBV19 to TRBJ1-5; TRBD1 agrees at 9 bases. The germline gives CDR1 LNHDA, CDR2 SQIVND (reference sequence). Trimming cost V 6 bases and J 6 bases; bases outside gene matches: 9. The CDR3 is 15 residues long. The CDR3 protein is CASSNPTGGIQPQHF. CDR3 nucleotide sequence: TGTGCCAGTAGCAACCCGACAGGGGGTATTCAGCCCCAGCATTTT.

The chain has TRBV7-2 and TRBJ2-2; TRBD1 might be the D (5 bases). In germline, CDR1 is SGHTA, CDR2 FQGNSA. The CDR3 contains 16 residues. V was trimmed by 2 bases and J by 7 bases, leaving 17 bases between them. CDR3 loop: CASSLNSPRVDGELFF. DNA for the CDR3: TGTGCCAGCAGCTTAAACAGTCCCAGGGTCGACGGGGAGCTGTTTTTT. The entire variable domain, with the rest obtained from reference TRBV7-2 and TRBJ2-2, is as follows: GAGVSQSPSNKVTEKGKDVELRCDPISGHTALYWYRQSLGQGLEFLIYFQGNSAPDKSGLPSDRFSAERTGGSVSTLTIQRTQQEDSAVYLCASSLNSPRVDGELFFGEGSRLTVL.

The chain carries TRBV19 and TRBJ2-1; unclear D gene. Per the germline V gene, CDR1 is LNHDA and CDR2 is SQIVND (reference sequence). V was cut by 3 bases and J by 3 bases, with 12 bases left in between. The CDR3 covers 15 residues. The CDR3 region has the DNA TGTGCCAGTAGTATTACCCGGGTCGTCTACAATGAGCAGTTCTTC. It encodes CASSITRVVYNEQFF.

The chain employs TRBV4-2 and TRBJ2-3; possibly TRBD1 for D (6 bases). From germline, CDR1 is LGHNA and CDR2 YNFKEQ. Trimming shortened V by 4 bases and J by 0 bases, and 20 bases separated the two germline ends. The CDR3 covers 18 residues. The CDR3 loop reads CASSLHLLRTASTDTQYF. In DNA form, the CDR3 reads TGTGCCAGCAGCCTCCATCTCCTCCGGACAGCTAGCACAGATACGCAGTATTTT.

This clone was recorded a few times. The chain is built from TRBV4-1 and TRBJ1-2; 8 bases agree with TRBD1. Germline V gene lookup returns CDR1 MGHRA and CDR2 YSYEKL. CDR3 length equals 13 residues. V lost 4 bases and J lost 8; bases outside the gene matches: 6. This CDR3 reads CASSPPTGAGYTF. The CDR3 DNA is TGCGCCAGCAGCCCCCCGACAGGGGCCGGCTACACCTTC.

This chain links TRBV5-4 with TRBJ2-1; 8 nucleotides match TRBD2. The CDR3 consists of 15 residues. In germline, CDR1 is SGHNT, CDR2 YYREEE (reference sequence). Trimming took 4 bases from V and 9 from J; bases not matched to a gene: 12. In nucleotides, the CDR3 is TGTGCCAGCAGCCAGCCTATTGGACTAGCTGGTGAGCAGTTCTTC. Its translation is CASSQPIGLAGEQFF.

The chain uses TRBV27 and TRBJ1-2; D may be TRBD1 (6 bases). The V and J ends lost 8 bases and 8 bases respectively, with 12 bases between them. CDR3 length: 11 residues. Germline CDR1 and CDR2: MNHEY and SMNVEV (reference sequence). The CDR3 region has the DNA TGTGCCAGCTCCGGGGGGGGCGGCTACACCTTC. Translated: CASSGGGGYTF.